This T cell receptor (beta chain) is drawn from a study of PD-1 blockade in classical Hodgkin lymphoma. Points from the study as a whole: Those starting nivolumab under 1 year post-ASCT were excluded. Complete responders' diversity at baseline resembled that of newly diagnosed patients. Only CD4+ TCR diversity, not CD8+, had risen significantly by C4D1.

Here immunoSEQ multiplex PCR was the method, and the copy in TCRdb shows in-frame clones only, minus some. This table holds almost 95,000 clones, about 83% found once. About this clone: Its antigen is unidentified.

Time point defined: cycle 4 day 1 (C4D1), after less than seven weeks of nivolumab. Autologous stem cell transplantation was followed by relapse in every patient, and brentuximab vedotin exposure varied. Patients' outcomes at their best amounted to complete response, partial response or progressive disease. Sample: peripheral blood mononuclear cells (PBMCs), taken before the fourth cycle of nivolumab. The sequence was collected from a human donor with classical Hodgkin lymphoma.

The CDR3, as DNA: TGTGCCAGTAGTATGAGGAGGAATCAGCCCCAGCATTTT. Translating it yields CASSMRRNQPQHF. The chain recombines TRBV19 with TRBJ1-5; D unclear. The V gene lost 3 bases and the J gene lost 4 bases, with 7 bases spanning the gap. CDR1 LNHDA and CDR2 SQIVND come from the germline V gene (reference sequence). This CDR3 is built from 13 residues.